The next 5 T cell receptor beta chains were all read from a single sample in a study of T-cell memory formation after mild COVID-19. TCRdb called the 5' RACE reads again in MiXCR, with one record for every CDR3 protein. The data hold 380,000 or so distinct CDR3 sequences, with around 15% observed a single time. The source material was PBMCs or a T cell subset sorted from them (not recorded which). The receptors here all came from a man aged 18 to 30 who had mild COVID-19 (a few samples of this study predate the infection). Cell type and time point are not known.

This chain uses TRBV7-9 with TRBJ2-2, with TRBD1 matching over 7 bases. CDR1 and CDR2 (germline): SEHNR, FQNEAQ (reference sequence). This CDR3 comprises 17 residues. J lost 2 bases, V lost 4 bases, and 10 bases had no gene match. DNA for the CDR3: TGTGCCAGCAGCTCCTACCCCCGACAGGGAAACACCGGGGAGCTGTTTTTT. Protein: CASSSYPRQGNTGELFF. Filled out from reference TRBV7-9 and TRBJ2-2, the complete variable domain reads DTGVSQNPRHKITKRGQNVTFRCDPISEHNRLYWYRQTLGQGPEFLTYFQNEAQLEKSRLLSDRFSAERPKGSFSTLEIQRTEQGDSAMYLCASSSYPRQGNTGELFFGEGSRLTVL.

This clonotype was observed a handful of times. This CDR3 reads CASSLEGRVYEQYF. The DNA of the CDR3 is TGTGCCAGCAGTTTAGAGGGCAGAGTCTACGAGCAGTACTTC. The chain recombines TRBV28 with TRBJ2-7, with a weak D call TRBD2 (5 bases). Trimming removed 2 bases from V and 3 bases from J, with 11 bases in between. This CDR3 region has 14 residues. Germline V gene data show CDR1 as MDHEN and CDR2 as SYDVKM. The complete variable domain, with remaining parts taken from reference TRBV28 and TRBJ2-7, reads DVKVTQSSRYLVKRTGEKVFLECVQDMDHENMFWYRQDPGLGLRLIYFSYDVKMKEKGDIPEGYSVSREKKERFSLILESASTNQTSMYLCASSLEGRVYEQYFGPGTRLTVT.

The V call is TRBV2, the J call TRBJ1-5; no firm D call. V was cut by 4 bases and J by 3 bases, with 13 bases left in between. CDR3 length: 15 amino acids. Germline CDR1 and CDR2: SNHLY and FYNNEI. CDR3 coding DNA: TGTGCCAGCAGTGCTCATCGGGGAAACAATCAGCCCCAGCATTTT. Its translation is CASSAHRGNNQPQHF.

In its sample, this clonotype was seen a few times. The J gene is TRBJ2-7, the V gene TRBV10-3; 7 bases agree with TRBD1. The CDR3 is made up of 15 amino acids. Per germline, CDR1 ENHRY and CDR2 SYGVKD. The trim removed 3 bases at V and 6 bases at J, leaving 11 bases unmatched. The CDR3 loop reads CAISDLGTEAGEQYF. CDR3 nucleotide sequence: TGTGCCATCAGTGACCTTGGGACAGAGGCCGGCGAGCAGTACTTC.

In its sample, this clonotype was seen a few times. The V call is TRBV2, the J call TRBJ1-2; no firm D call. Per the germline V gene, CDR1 is SNHLY and CDR2 is FYNNEI. The V end lost 0 bases, the J end lost 3 bases, and 5 bases lay between the germline ends. This CDR3 has 13 amino acids. CDR3 nucleotide sequence: TGTGCCAGCAGTGAAGCAGGGTACTATGGCTACACCTTC. Encoded protein: CASSEAGYYGYTF.